This T cell receptor beta chain was sequenced in a study of blood T cell repertoires in COVID-19. The repertoire was sequenced with immunoSEQ multiplex PCR; TCRdb's copy has only in-frame clones and lacks some. In the table there are around 300,000 clones, around 92% of which are singletons. Trimming at V came to 1 base and at J to 3 bases, leaving 6 bases not matched to a gene. This CDR3 contains 16 residues. Germline values: CDR1 SGHTA, CDR2 FQGTGA. Cohort assignment relied on participant-reported clinical history. The sample was PBMCs or T cells enriched from blood (not recorded which). This clonotype originated in a woman aged 60-75 years who had recovered from COVID-19. This sequence joins TRBV7-3 and TRBJ2-1; 7 positions agree with TRBD2. The CDR3 here is CASSLKYSSGYNEQFF. The CDR3 nucleotides are TGTGCCAGCAGCTTAAAGTACTCTAGCGGCTACAATGAGCAGTTCTTC.